This T cell receptor (beta chain) was documented in a study of blood T cells in healthy people across ages. As for the study in general: Roughly one uniquely barcoded beta molecule per two T cells was captured. Study outcomes and limitations: Estimated diversity across one million T cells was deemed an underestimate.

The CDR3 has 15 amino acids. Trimming cost V 2 bases and J 6 bases, with 14 bases left between them. Germline V gives CDR1 ENHRY, CDR2 SYGVKD. The use of a sample-barcoded 5' primer and a J-beta primer mix characterized a second PCR of roughly 6 to 11 cycles. Each cDNA molecule carried a tag from a template-switch adaptor that contained 12 random nucleotides. Via MiXCR, TCRdb re-called the 5' RACE reads, giving one row per CDR3 protein. Here the sample spans roughly 1.6 million distinct CDR3 sequences, about 35% being singletons. Of note for this clonotype: The antigen remains unidentified. Possible read error: a much larger clone is one base away. Since the CDR3 does not end with the conserved phenylalanine or tryptophan, this likely comes from a read error.

The material sequenced was blood. The gene calls are TRBV10-3 and TRBJ1-5; D is perhaps TRBD1 (6 bases). This clonotype originated in a young woman in good health. CDR3 in DNA: TGTGCCATCAGTGAGCGAGAGAGGGGGGGTCAGCCCCAGCATGTT. This sequence encodes CAISERERGGQPQHV.